This T cell receptor beta chain is from a study of T-cell memory formation after mild COVID-19. Study-level information: TCR clusters were mostly confined to one donor each. Study results and limitations: Pre-infection memory held some responding clones, suggesting pre-existing cross-reactive T cells responded. Contracting CD4+ clones sat mainly in CM and EM; CD8+ in EMRA.

This clonotype was picked up a small number of times. As yet, its antigen is unknown. The germline CDR1 and CDR2 sequences are LGHDT and YNNKEL (reference sequence). Trimming stripped 4 bases from V and 2 bases from J, with 12 bases between. The CDR3 consists of 16 residues. UMIs and sample barcodes were carried by the TCR alpha and TCR beta cDNA libraries that 5'RACE produced using constant-segment primers. One entry per CDR3 protein, called by TCRdb with MiXCR from the 5' RACE reads. The data contain 130,000 to 150,000 distinct CDR3 sequences, roughly a fifth of them seen just once; the ten biggest clones take up 2% to 2.5%.

This clonotype was sampled from an adult woman who had mild COVID-19 (a few samples of this study predate the infection). Cell type and time point are not known. The source material was PBMCs or a T cell subset sorted from them (not recorded which). The rearrangement uses TRBV3-1 and TRBJ2-6; the D gene is possibly TRBD2 (6 bases). CDR3 nucleotides: TGTGCCAGCAGCCGGGCGGGGACTGCTGGGGCCAACGTCCTGACTTTC. Protein product: CASSRAGTAGANVLTF.